The 5 T cell receptor beta chains in this list originate from one sample, sequenced in a study of T cells in Graves' hyperthyroidism and ophthalmopathy. TCR beta CDR3 regions were amplified from RNA transcripts. The HTBI set primed first-round TCR CDR3 RT-PCR. Each CDR3 protein gets one entry after TCRdb re-called the multiplex PCR reads with MiXCR. The table lists around 620,000 distinct CDR3 sequences, around 15% of them singletons. The specimen sequenced was blood. The receptors here all came from a woman between 25 and 40 years old with Graves' hyperthyroidism.

This clonotype was seen at least ten times. The chain carries TRBV29-1 and TRBJ2-3; a possible D gene is TRBD1 (5 bases). The V gene's germline CDR1 is SQVTM and CDR2 ANQGSEA. V gave up 2 bases and J gave up 0 bases, with 12 bases separating them. The CDR3 has 15 residues. The CDR3 region has the DNA TGCAGCGTTGAAATTAGGGGCGAAAGCACAGATACGCAGTATTTT. Translation: CSVEIRGESTDTQYF.

This clonotype showed up many times. The chain recombines TRBV2 with TRBJ1-2, with a possible D match to TRBD1 (5 bases). In germline, CDR1 is SNHLY, CDR2 FYNNEI. With 5 bases removed from V and 8 bases from J, the gap between germline ends came to 18 bases. The CDR3 has 14 amino acids. CDR3 in DNA: TGTGCCAGCAGTTTGTGGGACGGCGAGAGGGGCTACACCTTC. The encoded protein is CASSLWDGERGYTF.

This clonotype was seen many times. The CDR3 nucleotides read TGTGCCAGCAGCTTAGATCCGGCCCAGCTAAACACTGAAGCTTTCTTT. Encoded protein: CASSLDPAQLNTEAFF. The chain recombines TRBV7-2 with TRBJ1-1, with no clear D. This CDR3 region has 16 residues. The germline V gene encodes CDR1 SGHTA and CDR2 FQGNSA. Trimming stripped 1 base from V and 2 bases from J, with 14 bases between. Filled out from reference TRBV7-2 and TRBJ1-1, the complete variable domain reads GAGVSQSPSNKVTEKGKDVELRCDPISGHTALYWYRQSLGQGLEFLIYFQGNSAPDKSGLPSDRFSAERTGGSVSTLTIQRTQQEDSAVYLCASSLDPAQLNTEAFFGQGTRLTVV.

This clonotype has at least ten counts. This rearrangement joins TRBV12-3 or TRBV12-4 to TRBJ2-3; D is unresolved. The CDR3 runs to 14 residues. Deletions cut 6 bases from V and 6 bases from J, with 16 bases between. The CDR3 coding sequence is TGTGCCAGCAGCAACGGACGGGCCGGCGATACGCAGTATTTT. This encodes CASSNGRAGDTQYF.

This clonotype was recorded many times. The chain joins TRBV28 to TRBJ2-1, with TRBD1 matching 10 bases. J gave up 9 bases and V 2 bases, and 7 bases lay outside the gene matches. This CDR3 is built from 15 residues. In germline, CDR1 is MDHEN, CDR2 SYDVKM. The CDR3 is CASSLDGTGAGEQFF. In DNA, the CDR3 is TGTGCCAGCAGTTTAGACGGGACAGGGGCCGGTGAGCAGTTCTTC.